This TCR beta chain was identified in a study of B cell selection in AIRE deficiency (dated by TCRdb to about 2019). A note on the overall study: Researchers compared TCRbeta repertoires of sorted blood CD4+ conventional T cells and regulatory T cells in AIRE-deficient patients with those in healthy controls. The TCR-sequenced cohort comprised five AIRE-deficient APECED patients and five healthy control donors. Paper-wide results and their limitations: Among several thousand shared Treg TCRbeta sequences, 30% to 35% were found to be shared only among healthy donors and approximately 9.3% only among patients, suggesting that Treg selection is less efficient in the absence of AIRE. Only TCRbeta chains were sequenced, and around 35% of shared healthy-donor Treg sequences were also present in healthy Tconv cells, possibly due to differing TCRalpha chains. CDR3s were shorter in shared Treg sequences, reflecting a bias toward rearrangements that have few non-templated nucleotide insertions. About 33% of Treg TCRbeta sequences shared among healthy donors appeared in patient Tconv cells, suggesting diversion of Treg-biased clones into the Tconv compartment. Tconv and Treg cells from AIRE-deficient patients showed TCRBV gene usage, CDR3 length and TCR diversity similar to those of healthy donors.

The immunoSEQ platform was used to sequence the TCRbeta chain. Per the source publication's procedure: Pooled Treg repertoires yielded about 5.65x10^4 distinct TCRbeta sequences from patients and 90,000 to 100,000 from healthy donors. Treg TCRbeta sequences found in two or more individuals were defined as public, and these public Treg TCRbeta sequences were then searched for in Tconv repertoires. Differences between groups were assessed by Mann-Whitney U tests with Bonferroni-Dunn correction in GraphPad Prism 7.03. Here the immuneACCESS table is served through TCRdb, limited to in-frame sequences with V and J called. Missing clones are a known gap in these copies; in checked studies unresolved V genes cover under half, and the rest lacks a known reason. That table supplies the V and J calls and clone size; D and trimming were determined from the DNA. This sample gives 13,000 to 15,000 clones in total; 93% of them show up just once. More than 0.85% of the sample belongs to the ten largest clones.

Trimming accounts for 5 bases at V and 2 bases at J, while the number of junction bases matched to no gene is 2. CDR1 WNHNN and CDR2 SYGVQD were looked up in the germline V gene (reference sequence). The CDR3 covers 13 residues, taking in both the cysteine and the phenylalanine. Of all the DNA, just the CDR3 is kept, 39 bases in frame from base 1. As concerns this clone: The antigen it binds to is not known. Base qualities are not provided; no much larger clone lies one nucleotide away.

For sorting, regulatory T cells were defined as CD4+CD25hiCD127low/negative cells. The AIRE-deficient patients had APECED syndrome. Sorting of Tconv and Treg cells intended for TCRbeta sequencing was performed on a FACSAria flow cytometer. Sorted cells were collected in 5-ml round-bottom polystyrene tubes, and dry cell pellets were stored frozen at -80 degrees C prior to sequencing. The TCR sequence derives from a human donor with AIRE deficiency. This receptor chain uses TRBV10-1 and TRBJ1-1; the central 7 bases match TRBD1. Sequences were obtained from Tregs sorted from PBMCs. The bases read TGCGCCAGCAGTAGGGACAGTAACACTGAAGCTTTCTTT. This gives the protein CASSRDSNTEAFF.